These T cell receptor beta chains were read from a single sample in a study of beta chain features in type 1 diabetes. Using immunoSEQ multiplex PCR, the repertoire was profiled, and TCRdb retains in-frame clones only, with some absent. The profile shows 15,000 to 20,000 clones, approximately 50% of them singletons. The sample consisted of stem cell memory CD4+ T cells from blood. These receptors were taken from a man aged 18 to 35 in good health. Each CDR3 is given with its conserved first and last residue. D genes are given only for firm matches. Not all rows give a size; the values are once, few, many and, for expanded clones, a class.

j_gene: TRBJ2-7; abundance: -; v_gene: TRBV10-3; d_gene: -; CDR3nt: TGTGCCAGTTCGATGGGGGGACCGCGTCGCGAGCAGTACTTC; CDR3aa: CASSMGGPRREQYF
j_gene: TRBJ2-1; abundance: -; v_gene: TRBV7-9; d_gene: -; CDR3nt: TGTGCCAGCAGCTTAGGTGGGGGCATCTCCTACAATGAGCAGTTCTTC; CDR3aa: CASSLGGGISYNEQFF
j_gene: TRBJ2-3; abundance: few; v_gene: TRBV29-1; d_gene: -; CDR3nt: TGCAGCGTGGCGGAAGATACGCAGTATTTT; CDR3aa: CSVAEDTQYF
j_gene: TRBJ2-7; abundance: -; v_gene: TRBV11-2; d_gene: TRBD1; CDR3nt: TGTGCCAGCAGCTTATCCCGACAGGGCTTTCTCTCCTACGAGCAGTACTTC; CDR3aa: CASSLSRQGFLSYEQYF
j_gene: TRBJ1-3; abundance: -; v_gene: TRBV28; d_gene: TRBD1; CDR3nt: TGTGCCAGCAGCCCGGGACAGATGTACAACACCATATATTTT; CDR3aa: CASSPGQMYNTIYF
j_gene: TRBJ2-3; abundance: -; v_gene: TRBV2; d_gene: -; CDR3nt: TGTGCCAGCAACGAGAGGGGGATGTGGGGTTACGGCACAGATACGCAGTATTTT; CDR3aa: CASNERGMWGYGTDTQYF
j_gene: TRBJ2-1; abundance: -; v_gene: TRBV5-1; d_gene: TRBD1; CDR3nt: TGCGCCAGCAGCTCGGGACAGACATACAATGAGCAGTTCTTC; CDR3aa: CASSSGQTYNEQFF
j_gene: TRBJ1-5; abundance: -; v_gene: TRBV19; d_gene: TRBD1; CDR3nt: TGTGCCAGTAGTACCCAGACAGGGTGGGGCAATCAGCCCCAGCATTTT; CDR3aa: CASSTQTGWGNQPQHF
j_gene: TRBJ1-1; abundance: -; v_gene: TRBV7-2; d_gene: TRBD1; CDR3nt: TGTGCCAGCAGCTTCACACAGGGGATCACTGAAGCTTTCTTT; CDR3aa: CASSFTQGITEAFF
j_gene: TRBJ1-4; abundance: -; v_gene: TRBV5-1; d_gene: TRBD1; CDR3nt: TGCGCCAGCAGCTCCCGGGACAGTGCCGAAAAACTGTTTTTT; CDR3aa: CASSSRDSAEKLFF
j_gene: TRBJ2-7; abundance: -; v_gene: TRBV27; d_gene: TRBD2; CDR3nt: TGTGCCAGCAGTTCTGGACTAGCGCGTGCCGCCGAGCAGTACTTC; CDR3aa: CASSSGLARAAEQYF
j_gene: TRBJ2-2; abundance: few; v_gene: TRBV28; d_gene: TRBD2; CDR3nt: TGTGCCAGCAGGGGGGGGACCGGGGAGCTGTTTTTT; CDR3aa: CASRGGTGELFF
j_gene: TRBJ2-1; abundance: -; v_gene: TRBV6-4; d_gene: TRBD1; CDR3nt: TGTGCCAGCAGCCTACAGGGGGCTTACTACAATGAGCAGTTCTTC; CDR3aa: CASSLQGAYYNEQFF
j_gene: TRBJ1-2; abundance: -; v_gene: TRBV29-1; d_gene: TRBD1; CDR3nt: TGCAGCGTTTTTACCAGACAGGGGGCGCTTATCTATGGCTACACCTTC; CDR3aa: CSVFTRQGALIYGYTF
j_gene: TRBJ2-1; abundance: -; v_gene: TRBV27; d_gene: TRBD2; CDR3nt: TGTGCCAGCAGTCCCCGACTAGCGGGAGGGCGGGGCAATGAGCAGTTCTTC; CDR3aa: CASSPRLAGGRGNEQFF
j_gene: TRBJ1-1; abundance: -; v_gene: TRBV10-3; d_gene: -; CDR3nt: TGTGCCATCAGGCTGGACTCTGAAGCTTTCTTT; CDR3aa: CAIRLDSEAFF
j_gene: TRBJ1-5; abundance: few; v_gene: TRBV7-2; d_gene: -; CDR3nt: TGTGCCAGCAGCTCCGGACCGAGCGGTCAGCCCCAGCATTTT; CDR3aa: CASSSGPSGQPQHF
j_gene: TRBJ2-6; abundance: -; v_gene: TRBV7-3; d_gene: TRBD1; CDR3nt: TGTGCCAGCACCTCGGGGGGGGACAGGGGACGGCCTGGGGCCAACGTCCTGACTTTC; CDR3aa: CASTSGGDRGRPGANVLTF
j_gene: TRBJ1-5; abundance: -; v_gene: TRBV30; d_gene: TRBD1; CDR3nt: TGTGCCGTTGGACAGGGCGGCAATCAGCCCCAGCATTTT; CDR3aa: CAVGQGGNQPQHF
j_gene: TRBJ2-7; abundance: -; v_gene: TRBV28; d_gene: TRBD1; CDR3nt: TGTGCCAGCAGTTTGCCCGGGACAGGGGGCCACGAGCAGTACTTC; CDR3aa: CASSLPGTGGHEQYF
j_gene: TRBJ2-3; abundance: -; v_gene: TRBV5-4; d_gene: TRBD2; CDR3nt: TGTGCCAGCAGCTTGGATCTCGGGGGGGCTACAGATACGCAGTATTTT; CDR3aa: CASSLDLGGATDTQYF
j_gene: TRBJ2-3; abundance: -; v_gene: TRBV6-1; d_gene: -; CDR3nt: TGTGCCAGCAGCGTAGAGAGCACAGATACGCAGTATTTT; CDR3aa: CASSVESTDTQYF
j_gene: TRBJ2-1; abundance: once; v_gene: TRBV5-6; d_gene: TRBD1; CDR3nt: TGTGCCAGCAGCTTGGAATACCAGGGGGCGTACAATGAGCAGTTCTTC; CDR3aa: CASSLEYQGAYNEQFF
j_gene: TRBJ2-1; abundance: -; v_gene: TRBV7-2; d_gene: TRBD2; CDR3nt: TGTGCCAGCAGCTTATCCGTCGGGACTAGCGGACACAATGAGCAGTTCTTC; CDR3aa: CASSLSVGTSGHNEQFF
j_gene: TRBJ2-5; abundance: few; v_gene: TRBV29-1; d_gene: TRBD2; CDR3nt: TGCAGCGCCATAGCGGGAATTGGAGAGACCCAGTACTTC; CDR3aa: CSAIAGIGETQYF
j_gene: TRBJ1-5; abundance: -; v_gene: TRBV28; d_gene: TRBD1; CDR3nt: TGTGCCAGCAGTTTGGACAGGGAGGTCCAGCCCCAGCATTTT; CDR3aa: CASSLDREVQPQHF
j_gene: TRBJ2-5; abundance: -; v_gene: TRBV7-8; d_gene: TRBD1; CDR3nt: TGTGCCAGCAGCTCATATACAGGGGGCGAGGCCCAGTACTTC; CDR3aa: CASSSYTGGEAQYF
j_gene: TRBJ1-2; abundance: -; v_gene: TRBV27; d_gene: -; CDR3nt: TGTGCCAGCAGCGCCAGAGGAGGGGCATCCTATGGCTACACCTTC; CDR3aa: CASSARGGASYGYTF
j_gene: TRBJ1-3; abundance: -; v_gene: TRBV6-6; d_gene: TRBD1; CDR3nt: TGTGCCAGCAGACTGACAGGGGCCGCCGTAAACACCATATATTTT; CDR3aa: CASRLTGAAVNTIYF
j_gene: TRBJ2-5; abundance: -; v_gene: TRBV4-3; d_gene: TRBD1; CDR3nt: TGCGCCAGCAGCCAAATCGGGACAGGGAAAGAGACCCAGTACTTC; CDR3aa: CASSQIGTGKETQYF
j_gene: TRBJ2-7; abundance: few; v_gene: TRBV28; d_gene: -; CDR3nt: TGTGCCAGCATCCGGGATGGGGGCTCCGAGCAGTACTTC; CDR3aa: CASIRDGGSEQYF
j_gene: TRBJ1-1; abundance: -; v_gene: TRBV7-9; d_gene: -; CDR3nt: TGTGCCAGCAGTCCCGGGGGGTCACTAGCGAACACTGAAGCTTTCTTT; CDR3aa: CASSPGGSLANTEAFF
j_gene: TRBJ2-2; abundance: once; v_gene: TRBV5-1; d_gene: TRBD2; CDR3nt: TGCGCCAGCAGCGGCACTAGCGGATCCACCGGGGAGCTGTTTTTT; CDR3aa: CASSGTSGSTGELFF
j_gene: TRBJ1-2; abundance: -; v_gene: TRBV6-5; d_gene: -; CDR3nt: TGTGCCAGCAGTTACGGGGCAGAGAACTATGACTACACCTTC; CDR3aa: CASSYGAENYDYTF
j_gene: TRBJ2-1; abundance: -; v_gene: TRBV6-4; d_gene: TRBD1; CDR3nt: TGTGCCAGCAGACAGGGGGCTAAACAGTTCTTC; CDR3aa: CASRQGAKQFF
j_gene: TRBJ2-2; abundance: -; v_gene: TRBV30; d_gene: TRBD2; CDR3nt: TGTGCCTGGAGTATAGAGACTAGCAGCACCGGGGAGCTGTTTTTT; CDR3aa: CAWSIETSSTGELFF
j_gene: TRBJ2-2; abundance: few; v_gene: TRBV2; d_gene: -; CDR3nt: TGTGCCAGCAGGCGGGACGGTGACACCGGGGAGCTGTTTTTT; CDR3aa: CASRRDGDTGELFF
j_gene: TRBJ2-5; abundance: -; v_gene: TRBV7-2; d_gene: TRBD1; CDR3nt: TGTGCCAGCAGCCAGGGACAGGGGCGGGGGGAGACCCAGTACTTC; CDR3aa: CASSQGQGRGETQYF
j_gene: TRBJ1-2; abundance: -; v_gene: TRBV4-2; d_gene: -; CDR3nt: TGTGCCAGCAGCCAAGAATTCGGTGATAACTATGGCTACACCTTC; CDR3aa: CASSQEFGDNYGYTF
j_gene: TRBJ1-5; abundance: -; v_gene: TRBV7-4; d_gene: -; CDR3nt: TGTGCCAGCAGCTTAACTCATCATCAGCCCCAGCATTTT; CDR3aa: CASSLTHHQPQHF
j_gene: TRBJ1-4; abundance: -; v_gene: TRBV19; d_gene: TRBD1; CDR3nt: TGTGCCAGTAGTTCGGAACGGGACAGGCTCGCGGAAAAACTGTTTTTT; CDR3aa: CASSSERDRLAEKLFF
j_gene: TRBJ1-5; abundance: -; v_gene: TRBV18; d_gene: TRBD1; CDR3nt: TGTGCCAGCTCACCTGGACAGGGTAGGCAGCCCCAGCATTTT; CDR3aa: CASSPGQGRQPQHF
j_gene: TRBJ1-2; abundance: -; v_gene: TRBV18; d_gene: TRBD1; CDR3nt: TGTGCCAGCTCACCGCAGGGGGCTGTCTTCCCTGGCTACACCTTC; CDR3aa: CASSPQGAVFPGYTF
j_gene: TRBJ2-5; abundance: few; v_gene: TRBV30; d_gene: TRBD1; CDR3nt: TGTGCCTGGGACAGGGGGCAGCAAGAGACCCAGTACTTC; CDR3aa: CAWDRGQQETQYF
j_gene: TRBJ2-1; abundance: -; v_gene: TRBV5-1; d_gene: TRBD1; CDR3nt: TGCGCCAGCAGCTCCCAACGGACAGGGGGCAATGAGCAGTTCTTC; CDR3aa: CASSSQRTGGNEQFF
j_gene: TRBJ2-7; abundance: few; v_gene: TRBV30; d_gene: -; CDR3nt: TGTGCCTGGAGTCGGTCGGGCACAGGGCGTGCCGAGCAGTACTTC; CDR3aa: CAWSRSGTGRAEQYF
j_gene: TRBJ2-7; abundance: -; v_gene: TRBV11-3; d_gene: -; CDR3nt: TGTGCCAGCAGCTCAAGAACAGGGTCCGAGCAGTACTTC; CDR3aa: CASSSRTGSEQYF
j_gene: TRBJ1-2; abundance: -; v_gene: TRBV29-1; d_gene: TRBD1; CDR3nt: TGCAGCGTTTCCGGACAGGGGCGCTATGGCTACACCTTC; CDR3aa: CSVSGQGRYGYTF
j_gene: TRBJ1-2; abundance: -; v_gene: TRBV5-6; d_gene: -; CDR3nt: TGTGCCAGCAGCTTGCAGGGGTCCTCTGGCTACACCTTC; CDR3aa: CASSLQGSSGYTF
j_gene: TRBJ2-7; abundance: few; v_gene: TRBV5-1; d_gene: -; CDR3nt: TGCGCCAGCAGCACATCCTACGAGCAGTACTTC; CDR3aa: CASSTSYEQYF
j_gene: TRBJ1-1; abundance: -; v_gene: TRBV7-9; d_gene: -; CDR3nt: TGTGCCAGCAGCCAGGCTGGGGGGGAAATAGGTTTCTTT; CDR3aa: CASSQAGGEIGFF
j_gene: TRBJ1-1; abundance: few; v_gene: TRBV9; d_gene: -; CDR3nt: TGTGCCAGCAGCGTAGGTAACAGCCAAAACACTGAAGCTTTCTTT; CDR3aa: CASSVGNSQNTEAFF
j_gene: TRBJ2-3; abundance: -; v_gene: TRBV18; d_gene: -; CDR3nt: TGTGCCAGCTCACCACGAACTAGCACAGATACGCAGTATTTT; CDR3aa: CASSPRTSTDTQYF
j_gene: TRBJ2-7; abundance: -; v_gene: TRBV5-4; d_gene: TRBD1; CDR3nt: TGTGCCAGCAGCTCCAGGACAGGGGCGAGCTACGAGCAGTACTTC; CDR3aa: CASSSRTGASYEQYF
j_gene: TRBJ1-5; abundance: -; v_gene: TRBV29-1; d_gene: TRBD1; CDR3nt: TGCAGCGCTCTGGGACAGAGCAATCAGCCCCAGCATTTT; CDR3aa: CSALGQSNQPQHF
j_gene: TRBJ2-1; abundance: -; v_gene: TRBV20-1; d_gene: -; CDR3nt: TGCAGTGCTGGACTCTACAATGAGCAGTTCTTC; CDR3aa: CSAGLYNEQFF
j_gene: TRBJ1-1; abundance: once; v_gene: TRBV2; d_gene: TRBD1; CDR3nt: TGTGCCAGCAGGGGACAGGAGAACACTGAAGCTTTCTTT; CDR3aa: CASRGQENTEAFF
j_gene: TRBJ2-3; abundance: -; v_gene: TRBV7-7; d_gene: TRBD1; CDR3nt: TGTGCTAGCGCGAGGGGGCTCTCAGATACGCAGTATTTT; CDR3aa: CASARGLSDTQYF
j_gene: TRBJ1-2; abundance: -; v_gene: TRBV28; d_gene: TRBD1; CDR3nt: TGTGCCAGCAGCTTAACTGAGGACAGGGCTAACTATGGCTACACCTTC; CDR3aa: CASSLTEDRANYGYTF